The 15 T cell receptor beta chains below were found in one sample sequenced in a study of T cells in Graves' hyperthyroidism and ophthalmopathy. TCR beta CDR3 region amplification was performed from RNA transcripts. A first-round RT-PCR of the TCR CDR3 used the HTBI primer set. TCRdb reprocessed the multiplex PCR reads with MiXCR, giving one entry per CDR3 protein. The data hold a few hundred thousand distinct CDR3 sequences, with more than 11% observed a single time. The sequencing input was blood. The receptor set was obtained from a woman younger than 45 with Graves' hyperthyroidism that later progressed to Graves' ophthalmopathy.

This clonotype was seen a handful of times. The chain recombines TRBV20-1 with TRBJ1-2; D is undetermined. Germline CDR1 and CDR2: DFQATT and SNEGSKA (reference sequence). This CDR3 contains 9 residues. Between the trimmed V and J ends, which lost 2 bases and 7 bases, there was a span of 2 bases. CDR3 in DNA: TGCAGTGCTAGAAGTGGCTACACCTTC. Translation gives CSARSGYTF.

The chain combines TRBV20-1 with TRBJ1-5; D ambiguous. Trimming shortened V by 1 base and J by 4 bases, and 5 bases separated the two germline ends. This CDR3 is 12 amino acids long. Germline-derived CDR1 and CDR2 are DFQATT and SNEGSKA (reference sequence). In DNA form, the CDR3 reads TGCAGTGCTAGAGTCGCGAATCAGCCCCAGCATTTT. It is translated as CSARVANQPQHF.

Many counts were recorded for this clonotype. The chain employs TRBV11-2 and TRBJ1-3; no clear D gene. Germline-derived CDR1 and CDR2 are SGHAT and FQNNGV. This CDR3 has 14 amino acids. V was shortened by 2 bases and J by 8 bases, with 13 bases between the two germline ends. DNA for the CDR3: TGTGCCAGCAGCTTAAATTTCCTCCCGGACACCATATATTTT. Its translation is CASSLNFLPDTIYF.

This clonotype was recorded at least ten times. The chain employs TRBV5-5 and TRBJ2-1, with 11 bases lining up with TRBD2. CDR1 is SGHKS and CDR2 is YYEKEE in the germline V gene (reference sequence). Trimming cost V 3 bases and J 4 bases; bases outside gene matches: 6. The CDR3 spans 16 residues. The chain's CDR3 is CASSWELAGVYNEQFF. Here the CDR3 DNA reads TGTGCCAGCAGCTGGGAACTAGCGGGGGTTTACAATGAGCAGTTCTTC.

There are many counts of this clonotype. The chain employs TRBV7-2 and TRBJ2-7; 8 bases line up with TRBD2. The CDR3 contains 12 residues. In germline, CDR1 is SGHTA, CDR2 FQGNSA. V lost 10 bases and J lost 3; bases outside the gene matches: 5. The CDR3 reads CAIRGGDYEQYF. The CDR3, as DNA: TGTGCCATTCGGGGGGGGGACTACGAGCAGTACTTC.

This clonotype came up many times. The genes are TRBV11-2 and TRBJ1-6; D gene uncertain. CDR1 and CDR2 (germline): SGHAT, FQNNGV. V lost 3 bases and J lost 14, with 14 bases in between. This CDR3 is built from 13 residues. CDR3 sequence (DNA): TGTGCCAGCAGCTTTCCACCTCCCAACACCCTCCACTTT. Translating gives CASSFPPPNTLHF.

In its sample, this clonotype was seen many times. J is TRBJ1-2 and V is TRBV28, with a weak D call TRBD1 (5 bases). The CDR3 contains 14 residues. Germline loops: CDR1 MDHEN, CDR2 SYDVKM. With 6 bases removed from V and 4 bases from J, the gap between germline ends came to 15 bases. The chain's CDR3 is CASSPVGGGYGYTF. DNA for the CDR3: TGTGCCAGCAGCCCAGTGGGGGGGGGCTATGGCTACACCTTC.

At least ten counts were recorded for this clonotype. This sequence joins TRBV20-1 and TRBJ2-3; the D is unclear. CDR1 and CDR2 from the germline V gene are DFQATT and SNEGSKA (reference sequence). The CDR3 spans 15 residues. V gave up 1 base and J gave up 4 bases, with 15 bases separating them. CDR3 amino acids: CSARVSGLGADTQYF. In DNA, the CDR3 is TGCAGTGCTAGAGTGTCGGGCTTAGGCGCAGATACGCAGTATTTT.

This clonotype occurred many times. The chain combines TRBV7-9 with TRBJ2-3, with D possibly matching TRBD2 (6 bases). In germline, CDR1 is SEHNR, CDR2 FQNEAQ (reference sequence). The CDR3 is 15 residues long. The V end lost 4 bases, the J end lost 4 bases, and 15 bases lay between the germline ends. The CDR3 DNA reads TGTGCCAGCAGCTCTGCCCCGGGAGACGCAGATACGCAGTATTTT. Translated, it gives CASSSAPGDADTQYF.

The rearrangement uses TRBV28 and TRBJ1-1; D unresolved. Germline-derived CDR1 and CDR2 are MDHEN and SYDVKM. The germline V and J ends were trimmed by 5 bases and 4 bases, with 14 bases remaining between them. CDR3 size: 14 residues. The CDR3 is CASSLPTGITEAFF. DNA of the CDR3: TGTGCCAGCAGTCTACCCACGGGGATCACTGAAGCTTTCTTT.

This clonotype was seen many times. The chain has TRBV19 and TRBJ2-1; unclear D gene. This CDR3 contains 15 residues. Deletions cut 3 bases from V and 0 bases from J, with 9 bases between. Germline assignment: CDR1 LNHDA and CDR2 SQIVND (reference sequence). The chain's CDR3 is CASSILAPSYNEQFF. In DNA, the CDR3 is TGTGCCAGTAGTATTTTAGCCCCCTCCTACAATGAGCAGTTCTTC.

The chain has TRBV6-2 or TRBV6-3 and TRBJ1-5, with D possibly being TRBD1 (5 bases). The germline gives CDR1 MNHEY, CDR2 SVGEGT. Trimming pared 4 bases from V and 6 bases from J, leaving 13 bases between. The CDR3 runs 14 residues. The CDR3 region has the DNA TGTGCCAGCAGTTGGGGGGGGGAGGGTCAGCCCCAGCATTTT. Translation: CASSWGGEGQPQHF.

This clonotype was recorded at least ten times. The V and J genes are TRBV13 and TRBJ2-7; 10 bases fit TRBD2. V lost 2 bases, J lost 2 bases, and 6 bases stayed unmatched. CDR1 is PRHDT, CDR2 FYEKMQ, per germline (reference sequence). CDR3 length: 16 residues. The CDR3 is CASSLIPSGSTYEQYF. DNA of the CDR3: TGTGCCAGCAGCTTAATCCCTAGCGGGAGTACCTACGAGCAGTACTTC.

The CDR3 loop is CATSPWTGENTGELFF. In nucleotides, the CDR3 is TGTGCCACCAGCCCTTGGACAGGGGAGAACACCGGGGAGCTGTTTTTT. V usage is TRBV15 and J usage is TRBJ2-2, with TRBD1 identical over 9 bases. The CDR3 runs to 16 residues. With 5 bases clipped from V and 1 base from J, the junction kept 5 bases outside the gene matches. Germline V gives CDR1 LNHNV, CDR2 YYDKDF (reference sequence).

This clonotype was counted many times. The CDR3 DNA sequence: TGCAGTGCTAGTTATCTCAGGGTCTCTGGAAACACCATATATTTT. Protein product: CSASYLRVSGNTIYF. The rearrangement joins TRBV20-1 to TRBJ1-3; a possible D gene is TRBD1 (5 bases). In germline, CDR1 is DFQATT, CDR2 SNEGSKA (reference sequence). This CDR3 has 15 amino acids. Trimming stripped 3 bases from V and 0 bases from J, with 12 bases between.